Each of the 30 T cell receptor beta chains below was sequenced from the same sample in a study of blood T cell repertoires in COVID-19 (dated by TCRdb to the early 2020s). The library was generated by the immunoSEQ multiplex PCR assay. Held by TCRdb, this immuneACCESS table contains in-frame sequences only and omits some clones. Under half of the omission traces to an unresolved V gene where checked; the cause of the rest is unknown. The sample yields just under 250,000 clones; about 89% were counted once. Around 4% of the sample rests with the top ten. The sample was PBMCs or T cells enriched from blood (not recorded which). These receptors originate from a woman between 25 and 40 years old who had recovered from COVID-19.

The chain joins TRBV14 to TRBJ1-1, with D perhaps TRBD1 (6 bases). The CDR3 is made up of 14 amino acids. Germline CDR1 is SGHDN and CDR2 is FVKESK. Trimming removed 4 bases at V and 6 bases at J, with 15 bases between. CDR3 coding DNA: TGTGCCAGCAGCCCCGAATGGAAGGGGGCTGAAGCTTTCTTT. This sequence encodes CASSPEWKGAEAFF.

The gene calls are TRBV5-6 and TRBJ2-7; 10 bases map to TRBD1. The CDR3 contains 15 residues. Trimming cost V 4 bases and J 2 bases; bases outside gene matches: 6. Germline V CDR1 and CDR2: SGHDT, YYEEEE. The CDR3 DNA is TGTGCCAGCAGCCCGGGACAGGGGTGGACCTACGAGCAGTACTTC. Protein sequence: CASSPGQGWTYEQYF.

Points on this clone: Other DNA sequences of this sample code for an identical CDR3. V is TRBV30 and J is TRBJ1-1; maybe TRBD1 (5 bases). Trimming cost V 2 bases and J 0 bases, with 7 bases left between them. CDR1 and CDR2 from the germline V gene are GTSNPN and SVGIG (reference sequence). This CDR3 comprises 13 residues. As DNA, the CDR3 is TGTGCCTGGAGTCTGACAGTGAACACTGAAGCTTTCTTT. Protein product: CAWSLTVNTEAFF.

The chain is built from TRBV28 and TRBJ1-2; D may be TRBD1 (6 bases). V lost 5 bases and J lost 6, with 13 bases in between. The CDR3 sequence is 13 residues long. The germline CDR1 and CDR2 sequences are MDHEN and SYDVKM. CDR3 nucleotide sequence: TGTGCCAGCAGTATCTACAGGGAACATGGCTACACCTTC. Protein product: CASSIYREHGYTF.

V usage is TRBV11-2 and J usage is TRBJ1-2; no firm D call. CDR3 length equals 13 residues. Germline CDR1 is SGHAT and CDR2 is FQNNGV. V dropped 4 bases and J dropped 6 bases, with 12 bases sitting between them. The CDR3 spells CASSWGAVNGYTF. The DNA for the CDR3 is TGTGCCAGCAGCTGGGGAGCAGTTAATGGCTACACCTTC.

The chain links TRBV2 to TRBJ2-1, with 11 bases identical to TRBD2. V gave up 7 bases and J gave up 6 bases; unmatched junction bases: 17. This CDR3 region has 18 residues. Germline CDR1 reads SNHLY; CDR2 reads FYNNEI. The CDR3 loop is CASTTPPQGSGRGNEQFF. In DNA, the CDR3 is TGTGCCAGCACCACCCCCCCCCAGGGTAGCGGGAGGGGCAATGAGCAGTTCTTC. Looking up the rest from reference TRBV2 and TRBJ2-1 gives the full variable domain: EPEVTQTPSHQVTQMGQEVILRCVPISNHLYFYWYRQILGQKVEFLVSFYNNEISEKSEIFDDQFSVERPDGSNFTLKIRSTKLEDSAMYFCASTTPPQGSGRGNEQFFGPGTRLTVL.

This chain links TRBV29-1 with TRBJ1-2; no reliable D call. Trimming left V 3 bases short and J 1 base short, with 12 bases between. Germline assignment: CDR1 SQVTM and CDR2 ANQGSEA. This CDR3 contains 14 residues. CDR3 DNA: TGCAGCGTTGATTCGGCGGGCAATAACTATGGCTACACCTTC. As protein: CSVDSAGNNYGYTF.

V and J are TRBV28 and TRBJ2-1; tentatively, D is TRBD2 (6 bases). V was cut by 5 bases and J by 5 bases, with 16 bases left in between. Germline V lookup: CDR1 MDHEN, CDR2 SYDVKM. The CDR3 runs to 15 residues. CDR3 sequence reads: CASSPLLANNNEQFF. CDR3 nucleotide sequence: TGTGCCAGCAGTCCCTTACTAGCAAACAACAATGAGCAGTTCTTC.

For this clone: A read error may produce the germline difference seen at one junction end. The genes are TRBV28 and TRBJ1-5, with D perhaps TRBD1 (6 bases). The germline V gene has CDR1 MDHEN and CDR2 SYDVKM. This CDR3 is built from 15 residues. CDR3 protein: CASSTLGAMGTTGYF. The CDR3 DNA is TGTGCCAGCAGTACTTTGGGGGCTATGGGGACTACGGGGTATTTT.

V and J are TRBV28 and TRBJ1-3, with 9 bases matching TRBD1. The CDR3 covers 16 residues. Per germline, CDR1 MDHEN and CDR2 SYDVKM. Losses at the gene ends were 5 bases for V and 0 bases for J; bases not matched to a gene: 5. CDR3 amino acids: CASSRGQGASGNTIYF. The CDR3 DNA sequence: TGTGCCAGCAGTAGGGGACAGGGAGCCTCTGGAAACACCATATATTTT.

J is TRBJ2-1 and V is TRBV25-1; 12 bases are a match to TRBD2. Germline V gives CDR1 MGHDK, CDR2 SYGVNS. V shed 1 base and J 13 bases; nucleotides not matched to a gene: 8. The CDR3 length is 15 residues. CDR3 nucleotides: TGTGCCAGCAGTGAATTCTCCTCTAGCGGGAGGGGCCAGTTCTTC. Encoded protein: CASSEFSSSGRGQFF.

The chain links TRBV28 to TRBJ1-1; D is undetermined. V was clipped by 5 bases and J by 1 base, with 14 bases between them. Germline V gives CDR1 MDHEN, CDR2 SYDVKM. The CDR3 contains 15 residues. The CDR3 here is CASSPRSPGNTEAFF. The CDR3 DNA reads TGTGCCAGCAGTCCCCGCTCTCCCGGGAACACTGAAGCTTTCTTT.

The chain has TRBV19 and TRBJ1-2; the D gene is possibly TRBD1 (6 bases). CDR3 length: 15 residues. Deletions cut 3 bases from V and 4 bases from J, with 15 bases between. CDR1 is LNHDA, CDR2 SQIVND, per germline (reference sequence). The CDR3 spells CASSMEWGLGYGYTF. The CDR3 nucleotides are TGTGCCAGTAGTATGGAGTGGGGGCTTGGCTATGGCTACACCTTC.

This chain joins TRBV11-1 and TRBJ2-5; possibly TRBD1 for D (6 bases). Germline V gene sequence: CDR1 SGHAT, CDR2 FQDESV (reference sequence). There are 14 residues in the CDR3. V lost 5 bases and J lost 4, with 14 bases in between. The CDR3 DNA sequence: TGTGCCAGCAGCCTAACAGGGCTCGGAGAGACCCAGTACTTC. Translated, it gives CASSLTGLGETQYF.

This clone has a single count. The V gene is TRBV27, the J gene TRBJ2-7, with 8 nucleotides matching TRBD1. CDR1 and CDR2 from the germline V gene are MNHEY and SMNVEV (reference sequence). The CDR3 totals 16 residues. V lost 4 bases and J lost 2; bases outside the gene matches: 10. CDR3 residues: CASSSRLRDRTYEQYF. CDR3 coding DNA: TGTGCCAGCAGTTCCCGCCTCCGGGACAGGACCTACGAGCAGTACTTC.

This chain uses TRBV2 with TRBJ2-7; D call uncertain. CDR1 is SNHLY and CDR2 is FYNNEI in the germline V gene. The CDR3 runs 13 residues. V lost 7 bases, J lost 4 bases, and 14 bases lay in between. This CDR3 is CASKETYLYEQYF. CDR3 nucleotide sequence: TGTGCCAGCAAGGAGACCTACTTGTACGAGCAGTACTTC.

This rearrangement joins TRBV4-2 to TRBJ2-7, with TRBD1 as a possible D gene (5 bases). This CDR3 is 13 amino acids long. Germline V gives CDR1 LGHNA, CDR2 YNFKEQ. The V end was cut by 0 bases, the J end by 12 bases, with 15 bases between. The CDR3 reads CASSQDPPRGRYF. For the CDR3, the DNA is TGTGCCAGCAGCCAAGATCCCCCTAGGGGAAGGTACTTC.

The chain has TRBV20-1 and TRBJ1-1; a possible D gene is TRBD1 (5 bases). CDR1 and CDR2 (germline): DFQATT, SNEGSKA (reference sequence). The CDR3 runs to 15 residues. V was trimmed by 3 bases and J by 2 bases, leaving 16 bases between them. The CDR3: CSASLLGTVNTEAFF. CDR3 bases: TGCAGTGCTAGTTTGTTGGGGACTGTAAACACTGAAGCTTTCTTT.

The chain joins TRBV5-6 to TRBJ1-2, with a tentative D call TRBD1 (5 bases). Trimming pared 4 bases from V and 8 bases from J, leaving 18 bases between. The length of the CDR3 is 14 residues. Germline values: CDR1 SGHDT, CDR2 YYEEEE. The CDR3 protein is CASSRLGPDMGYTF. CDR3 DNA: TGTGCCAGCAGCAGATTGGGGCCGGATATGGGCTACACCTTC.

The V call is TRBV9, the J call TRBJ2-1; 7 bases fit TRBD2. The CDR3 has 15 residues. CDR1 and CDR2 from the germline V gene are SGDLS and YYNGEE. V lost 0 bases and J lost 6; bases outside the gene matches: 6. Written as DNA, the CDR3 is TGTGCCAGCAGCGTAGACGGGAGGCCCTCCAATGAGCAGTTCTTC. The encoded protein is CASSVDGRPSNEQFF.

This chain joins TRBV5-1 and TRBJ1-2; 10 nucleotides agree with TRBD1. V lost 4 bases and J lost 5; bases outside the gene matches: 5. The CDR3 runs 14 residues. Germline CDR1 is SGHRS and CDR2 is YFSETQ. CDR3 in amino acids: CASSPGDRGYGYTF. CDR3 bases: TGCGCCAGCAGCCCCGGGGACAGGGGATATGGCTACACCTTC.

The genes are TRBV29-1 and TRBJ2-1; possible D gene TRBD2, 6 bases. The CDR3 sequence is 11 residues long. Trimming took 6 bases from V and 4 from J, leaving 7 bases between them. Germline CDR1 reads SQVTM; CDR2 reads ANQGSEA. Here the CDR3 DNA reads TGCAGCGTGGAGGGATACAATGAGCAGTTCTTC. This encodes CSVEGYNEQFF.

The chain carries TRBV7-3 and TRBJ2-1; 8 nucleotides align to TRBD2. The J segment lost 7 bases and the V segment lost 2 bases, leaving 7 bases of the junction unmatched. The CDR3 covers 15 residues. Looked up from germline, CDR1 is SGHTA and CDR2 is FQGTGA. Here the CDR3 reads CASSLGGTRTNEQFF. Written as DNA, the CDR3 is TGTGCCAGCAGCTTAGGCGGGACTAGAACTAATGAGCAGTTCTTC.

The sample holds a few counts of this clone. The chain combines TRBV28 with TRBJ1-2; 8 nucleotides align to TRBD1. V shed 3 bases and J 7 bases; nucleotides not matched to a gene: 1. Per germline, CDR1 MDHEN and CDR2 SYDVKM. The CDR3 totals 12 residues. The CDR3, as DNA: TGTGCCAGCAGTTTCGACAGGGGTGGCTACACCTTC. It yields the protein CASSFDRGGYTF.

The rearrangement links TRBV10-3 to TRBJ2-7; 7 bases line up with TRBD2. The CDR3 is 16 amino acids. Per the germline V gene, CDR1 is ENHRY and CDR2 is SYGVKD. Trimming removed 0 bases from V and 0 bases from J; junction bases left unmatched: 5. The DNA for the CDR3 is TGTGCCATCAGTGAGTCGTCTAGCGGTAGCTCCTACGAGCAGTACTTC. It is translated as CAISESSSGSSYEQYF.

This rearrangement joins TRBV24-1 to TRBJ1-1; 9 bases are shared with TRBD1. With V trimmed by 5 bases and J by 1 base, 1 base remained unmatched. This CDR3 has 14 amino acids. The V gene's germline CDR1 is KGHDR and CDR2 SFDVKD. The CDR3 region has the DNA TGTGCCACCAGTGGGGACAGGGAGAACACTGAAGCTTTCTTT. It specifies CATSGDRENTEAFF.

The chain has TRBV7-9 and TRBJ1-1, with 8 bases aligning to TRBD1. The germline V gene has CDR1 SEHNR and CDR2 FQNEAQ (reference sequence). This CDR3 contains 14 residues. V trimming: 5 bases; J trimming: 5 bases; junction bases outside the gene matches: 7. The CDR3 is CASSAGTGGTEAFF. The CDR3 region has the DNA TGTGCCAGCAGCGCCGGGACAGGTGGGACTGAAGCTTTCTTT.

J is TRBJ1-1 and V is TRBV29-1; D is ambiguous. The CDR3 sequence is 11 residues long. Germline CDR1 and CDR2: SQVTM and ANQGSEA. V lost 4 bases and J 11 bases, leaving 14 bases between the germline ends. The CDR3 DNA reads as TGCAGCGTTGTTCCCCGAGAGGGCGCTTTCTTT. This sequence encodes CSVVPREGAFF.

The J gene is TRBJ1-5, the V gene TRBV27; D gene ambiguous. Germline V CDR1 and CDR2: MNHEY, SMNVEV (reference sequence). CDR3 size: 16 residues. Trimming took 5 bases from V and 4 from J, leaving 18 bases between them. The CDR3 region is CASSPAGGILNQPQHF. The CDR3 coding sequence is TGTGCCAGCAGTCCGGCTGGCGGTATCCTAAATCAGCCCCAGCATTTT.

The chain joins TRBV21-1 to TRBJ1-1; TRBD1, the D gene given by the table, was not confirmed from the DNA. TRBV21-1 is tagged as a pseudogene. The CDR3 loop spans 18 amino acids. The CDR3, as DNA: TGTGCCAGCAACCCAACCTTTCTACCGGGACAGGGGGAAGGTGAAGCTTTCTTT. Amino acid sequence: CASNPTFLPGQGEGEAFF.